This is a list of T cell receptor beta chains from one sample in a study of tumor-infiltrating lymphocytes in localized non-small cell lung cancer. Sequenced by immunoSEQ multiplex PCR; TCRdb stores in-frame clones only, minus some. This sample yields around 16,000 clones, of which 73% are seen a single time; 4.3% belongs to the top ten. Sequenced input: lung tumor tissue. The origin of the receptors is a human donor with non-small cell lung cancer. The CDR3 runs from the conserved cysteine through the conserved F or W. A D gene is named only where the DNA matches it firmly. Size tells how often a clone was seen (once, few, many) or the class of an expanded clone, and some rows leave it out.

few TRBJ2-5 . TRBV5-5 CASSLGPSGAGETQYF TGTGCCAGCAGCTTGGGGCCCTCCGGGGCTGGGGAGACCCAGTACTTC
. TRBJ2-7 . TRBV1 CTSVFGGHSYEQYF TGCACCAGCGTTTTCGGGGGACACTCCTACGAGCAGTACTTC
. TRBJ2-1 . TRBV10-1 CASSPAGSNEQFF TGCGCCAGCAGCCCTGCAGGGTCCAATGAGCAGTTCTTC
. TRBJ2-5 TRBD1 TRBV10-3 CASQGAGRETQYF TGTGCCAGTCAGGGGGCCGGCAGGGAGACCCAGTACTTC
. TRBJ2-3 . TRBV10-3 CAISESGVEDTQYF TGTGCCATCAGTGAGTCGGGGGTGGAGGATACGCAGTATTTT
. TRBJ2-2 TRBD1 TRBV6-4 CASSKPTGTANTGELFF TGTGCCAGCAGCAAACCTACCGGGACAGCGAACACCGGGGAGCTGTTTTTT
. TRBJ1-1 . TRBV28 CASSLGGPEAFF TGTGCCAGCAGTTTAGGTGGGCCTGAAGCTTTCTTT
. TRBJ2-7 . TRBV11-2 CASSPGYSQPFNEQYF TGTGCCAGCAGCCCCGGGTACAGCCAACCGTTCAACGAGCAGTACTTC
. TRBJ2-1 . TRBV19 CASTRAPTGSYYNEQFF TGTGCCAGTACGCGTGCCCCTACAGGCTCCTACTACAATGAGCAGTTCTTC
. TRBJ2-7 . TRBV19 CASSMGVSSYEQYF TGTGCCAGTAGTATGGGGGTTAGCTCCTACGAGCAGTACTTC